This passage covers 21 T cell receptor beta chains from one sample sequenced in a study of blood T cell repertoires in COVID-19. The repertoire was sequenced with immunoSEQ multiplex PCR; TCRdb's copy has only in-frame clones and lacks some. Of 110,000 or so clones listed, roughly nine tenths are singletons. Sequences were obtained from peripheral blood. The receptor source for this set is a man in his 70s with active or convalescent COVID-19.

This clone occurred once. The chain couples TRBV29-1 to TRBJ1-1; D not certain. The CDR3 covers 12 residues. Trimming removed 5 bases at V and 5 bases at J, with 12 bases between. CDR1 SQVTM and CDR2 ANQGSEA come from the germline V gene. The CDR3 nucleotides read TGCAGCGTTCAGGTAGGGAGGACTGAAGCTTTCTTT. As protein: CSVQVGRTEAFF.

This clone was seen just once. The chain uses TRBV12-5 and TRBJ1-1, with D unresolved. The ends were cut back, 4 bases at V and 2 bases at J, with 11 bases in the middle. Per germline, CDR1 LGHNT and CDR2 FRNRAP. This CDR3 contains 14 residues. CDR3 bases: TGTGCTAGTGGTTCCGGAGATTCAAACACTGAAGCTTTCTTT. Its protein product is CASGSGDSNTEAFF.

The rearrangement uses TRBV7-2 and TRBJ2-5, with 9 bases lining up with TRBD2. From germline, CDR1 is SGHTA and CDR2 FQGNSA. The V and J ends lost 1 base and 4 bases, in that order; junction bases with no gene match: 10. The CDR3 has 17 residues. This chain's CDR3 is CASSLGGRARGRETQYF. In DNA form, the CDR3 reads TGTGCCAGCAGCTTAGGCGGGAGGGCCCGGGGGAGAGAGACCCAGTACTTC.

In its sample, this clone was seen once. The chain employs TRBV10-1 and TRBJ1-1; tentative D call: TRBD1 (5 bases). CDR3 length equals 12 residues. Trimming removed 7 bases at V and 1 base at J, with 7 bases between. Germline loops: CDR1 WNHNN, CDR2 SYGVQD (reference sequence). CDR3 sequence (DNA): TGCGCCAGCACCAGGGAGAACACTGAAGCTTTCTTT. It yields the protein CASTRENTEAFF.

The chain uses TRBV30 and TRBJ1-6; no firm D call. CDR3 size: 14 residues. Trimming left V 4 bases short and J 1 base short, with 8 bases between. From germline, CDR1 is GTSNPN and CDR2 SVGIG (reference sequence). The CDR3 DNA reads TGTGCCTGGACAGGAGGGTCCTATAATTCACCCCTCCACTTT. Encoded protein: CAWTGGSYNSPLHF.

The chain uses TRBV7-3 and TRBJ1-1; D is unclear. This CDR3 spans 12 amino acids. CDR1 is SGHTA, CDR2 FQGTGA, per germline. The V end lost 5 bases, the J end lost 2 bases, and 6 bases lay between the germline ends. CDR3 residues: CASSLYNTEAFF. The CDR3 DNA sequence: TGTGCCAGCAGCCTCTACAACACTGAAGCTTTCTTT.

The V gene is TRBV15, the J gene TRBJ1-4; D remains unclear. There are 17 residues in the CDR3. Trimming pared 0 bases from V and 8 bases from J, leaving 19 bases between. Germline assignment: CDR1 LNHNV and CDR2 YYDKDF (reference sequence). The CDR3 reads CATSRDRTTGRYEKLFF. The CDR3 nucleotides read TGTGCCACCAGCAGAGATCGGACGACGGGGAGATACGAAAAACTGTTTTTT.

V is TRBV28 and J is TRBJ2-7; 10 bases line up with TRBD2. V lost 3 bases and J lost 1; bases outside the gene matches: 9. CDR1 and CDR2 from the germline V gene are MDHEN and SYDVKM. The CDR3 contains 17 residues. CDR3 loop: CASSFRLAGAFSYEQYF. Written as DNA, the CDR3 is TGTGCCAGCAGTTTCCGCCTAGCGGGAGCCTTTTCCTACGAGCAGTACTTC.

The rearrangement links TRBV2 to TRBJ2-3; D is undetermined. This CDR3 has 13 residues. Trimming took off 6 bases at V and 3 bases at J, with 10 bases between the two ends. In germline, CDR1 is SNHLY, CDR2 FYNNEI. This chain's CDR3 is CASSAKATDTQYF. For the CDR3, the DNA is TGTGCCAGCAGCGCAAAAGCGACAGATACGCAGTATTTT.

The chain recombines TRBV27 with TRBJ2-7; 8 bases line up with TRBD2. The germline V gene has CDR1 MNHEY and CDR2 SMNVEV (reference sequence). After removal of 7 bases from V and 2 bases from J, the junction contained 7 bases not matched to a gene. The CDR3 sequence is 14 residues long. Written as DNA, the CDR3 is TGTGCCAGCATGCGGGGGGTAGGGGCCTACGAGCAGTACTTC. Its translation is CASMRGVGAYEQYF.

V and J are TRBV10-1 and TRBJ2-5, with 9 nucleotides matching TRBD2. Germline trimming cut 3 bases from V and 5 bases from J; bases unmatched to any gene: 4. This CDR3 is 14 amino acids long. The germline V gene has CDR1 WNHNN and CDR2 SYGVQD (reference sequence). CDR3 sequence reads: CASSDGTSRETQYF. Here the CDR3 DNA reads TGCGCCAGCAGTGACGGGACTAGCAGGGAGACCCAGTACTTC.

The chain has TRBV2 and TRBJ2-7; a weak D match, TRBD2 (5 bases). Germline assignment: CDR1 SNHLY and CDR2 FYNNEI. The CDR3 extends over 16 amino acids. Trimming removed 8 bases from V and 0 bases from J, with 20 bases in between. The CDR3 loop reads CASPPIRPTSSYEQYF. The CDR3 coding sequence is TGTGCCAGCCCTCCCATCAGGCCCACTAGCTCCTACGAGCAGTACTTC.

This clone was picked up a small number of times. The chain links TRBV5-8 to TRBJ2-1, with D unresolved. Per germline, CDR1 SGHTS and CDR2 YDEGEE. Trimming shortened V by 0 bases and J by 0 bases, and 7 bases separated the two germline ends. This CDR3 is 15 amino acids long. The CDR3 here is CASSLGTISYNEQFF. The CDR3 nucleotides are TGTGCCAGCAGCTTGGGAACTATCTCCTACAATGAGCAGTTCTTC.

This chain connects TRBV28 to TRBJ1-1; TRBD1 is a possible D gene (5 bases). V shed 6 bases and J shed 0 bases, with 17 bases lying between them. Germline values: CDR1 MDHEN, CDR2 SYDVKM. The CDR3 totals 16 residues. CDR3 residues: CASSRPRQSMNTEAFF. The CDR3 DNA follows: TGTGCCAGCAGCCGGCCGAGACAGAGCATGAACACTGAAGCTTTCTTT.

The CDR3 DNA reads as TGTGCCACCAAAAAGGGGACAGATAATGAAAAACTGTTTTTT. The encoded protein is CATKKGTDNEKLFF. The chain uses TRBV19 and TRBJ1-4; 7 bases align to TRBD1. Germline values: CDR1 LNHDA, CDR2 SQIVND (reference sequence). The ends lost 10 bases at V and 4 bases at J; junction bases unmatched: 9. The CDR3 runs 14 residues.

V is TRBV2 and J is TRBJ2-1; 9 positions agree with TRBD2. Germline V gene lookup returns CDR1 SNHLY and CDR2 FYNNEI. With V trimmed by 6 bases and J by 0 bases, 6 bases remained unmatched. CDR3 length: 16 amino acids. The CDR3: CASRASGESSYNEQFF. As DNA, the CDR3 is TGTGCCAGCAGAGCTAGCGGGGAAAGCTCCTACAATGAGCAGTTCTTC.

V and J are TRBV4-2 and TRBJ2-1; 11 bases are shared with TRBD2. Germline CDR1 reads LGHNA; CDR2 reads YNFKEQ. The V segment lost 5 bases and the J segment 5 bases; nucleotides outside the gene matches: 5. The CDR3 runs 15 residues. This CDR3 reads CASSAGLAGNNEQFF. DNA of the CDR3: TGTGCCAGCAGCGCAGGACTAGCGGGCAACAATGAGCAGTTCTTC.

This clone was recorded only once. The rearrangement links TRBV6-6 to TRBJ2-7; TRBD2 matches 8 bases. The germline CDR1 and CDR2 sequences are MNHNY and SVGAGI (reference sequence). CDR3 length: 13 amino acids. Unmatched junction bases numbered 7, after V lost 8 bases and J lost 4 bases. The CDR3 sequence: CASEFGGGYEQYF. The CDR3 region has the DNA TGTGCCAGCGAGTTTGGCGGGGGGTACGAGCAGTACTTC.

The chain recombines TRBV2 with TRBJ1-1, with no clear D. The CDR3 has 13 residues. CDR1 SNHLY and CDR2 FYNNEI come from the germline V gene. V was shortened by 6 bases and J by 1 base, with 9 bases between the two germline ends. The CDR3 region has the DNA TGTGCCAGCAGACTAGAGGGGAACACTGAAGCTTTCTTT. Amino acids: CASRLEGNTEAFF.

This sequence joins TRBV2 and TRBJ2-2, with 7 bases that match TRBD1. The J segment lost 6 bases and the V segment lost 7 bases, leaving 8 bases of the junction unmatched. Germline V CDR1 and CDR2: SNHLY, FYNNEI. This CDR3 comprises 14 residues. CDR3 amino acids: CASKVTGMAGELFF. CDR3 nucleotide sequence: TGTGCCAGCAAGGTGACAGGGATGGCCGGGGAGCTGTTTTTT.

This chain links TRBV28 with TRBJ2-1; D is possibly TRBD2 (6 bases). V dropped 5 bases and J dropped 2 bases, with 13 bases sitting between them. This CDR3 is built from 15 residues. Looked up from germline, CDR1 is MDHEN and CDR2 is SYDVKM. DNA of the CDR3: TGTGCCAGCAGTGGGGCGGGCGGGACCTACAATGAGCAGTTCTTC. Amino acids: CASSGAGGTYNEQFF.